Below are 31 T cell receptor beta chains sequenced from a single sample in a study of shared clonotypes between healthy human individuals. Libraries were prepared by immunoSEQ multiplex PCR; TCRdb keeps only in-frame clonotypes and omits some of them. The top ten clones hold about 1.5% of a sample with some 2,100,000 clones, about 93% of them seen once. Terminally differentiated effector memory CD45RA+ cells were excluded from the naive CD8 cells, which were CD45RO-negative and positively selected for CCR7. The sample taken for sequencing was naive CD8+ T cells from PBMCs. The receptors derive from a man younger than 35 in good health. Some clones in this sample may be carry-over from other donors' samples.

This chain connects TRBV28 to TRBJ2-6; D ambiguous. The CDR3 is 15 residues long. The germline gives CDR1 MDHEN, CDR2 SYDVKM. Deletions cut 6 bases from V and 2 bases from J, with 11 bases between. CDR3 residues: CASSSPRTGANVLTF. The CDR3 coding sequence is TGTGCCAGCAGCTCCCCCAGGACTGGGGCCAACGTCCTGACTTTC.

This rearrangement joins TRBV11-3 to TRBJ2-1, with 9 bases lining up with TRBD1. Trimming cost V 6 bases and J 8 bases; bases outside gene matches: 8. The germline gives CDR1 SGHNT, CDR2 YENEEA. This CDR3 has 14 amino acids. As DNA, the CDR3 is TGTGCCAGCAGAGCCGGGACAGGGTTTGATGAGCAGTTCTTC. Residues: CASRAGTGFDEQFF.

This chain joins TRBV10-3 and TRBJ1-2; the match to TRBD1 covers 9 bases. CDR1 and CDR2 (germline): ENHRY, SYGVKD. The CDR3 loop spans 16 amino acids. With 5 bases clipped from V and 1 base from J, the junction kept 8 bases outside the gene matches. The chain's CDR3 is CAISHPGQGLNYGYTF. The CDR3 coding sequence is TGTGCCATCAGTCACCCGGGACAGGGCCTTAACTATGGCTACACCTTC.

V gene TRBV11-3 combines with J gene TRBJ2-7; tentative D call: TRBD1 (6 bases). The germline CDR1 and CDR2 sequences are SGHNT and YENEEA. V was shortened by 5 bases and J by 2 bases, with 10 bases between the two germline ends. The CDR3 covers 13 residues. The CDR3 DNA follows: TGTGCCAGCAGCCCAGGGGAAACCTACGAGCAGTACTTC. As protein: CASSPGETYEQYF.

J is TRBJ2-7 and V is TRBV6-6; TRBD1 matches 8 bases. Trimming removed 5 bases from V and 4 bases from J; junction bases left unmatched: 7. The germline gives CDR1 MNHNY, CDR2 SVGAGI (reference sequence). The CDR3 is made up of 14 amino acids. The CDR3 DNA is TGTGCCAGCAGTCCCCCAGGGGGCAGATACGAGCAGTACTTC. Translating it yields CASSPPGGRYEQYF.

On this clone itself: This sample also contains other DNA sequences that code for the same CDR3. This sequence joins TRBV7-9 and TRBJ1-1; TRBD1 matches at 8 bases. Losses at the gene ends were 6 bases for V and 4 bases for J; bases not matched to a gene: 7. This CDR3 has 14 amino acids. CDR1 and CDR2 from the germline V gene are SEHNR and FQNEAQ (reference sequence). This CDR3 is CASSPGQGGTEAFF. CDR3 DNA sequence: TGTGCCAGCAGTCCTGGACAGGGTGGCACTGAAGCTTTCTTT.

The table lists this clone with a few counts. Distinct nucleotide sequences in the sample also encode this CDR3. Here the CDR3 DNA reads TGTGCCAGCAGTTACTCAGGCAGCTACGAGCAGTACTTC. This sequence encodes CASSYSGSYEQYF. V is TRBV6-5 and J is TRBJ2-7; D gene unclear. The CDR3 length is 13 residues. The V gene's germline CDR1 is MNHEY and CDR2 SVGAGI. V lost 0 bases and J lost 3, with 6 bases in between.

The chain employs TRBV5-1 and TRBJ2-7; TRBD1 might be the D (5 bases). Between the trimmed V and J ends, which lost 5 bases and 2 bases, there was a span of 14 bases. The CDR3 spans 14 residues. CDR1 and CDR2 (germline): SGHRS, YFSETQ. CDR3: CASSVQGFTYEQYF. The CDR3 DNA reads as TGCGCCAGCAGTGTGCAGGGCTTTACCTACGAGCAGTACTTC.

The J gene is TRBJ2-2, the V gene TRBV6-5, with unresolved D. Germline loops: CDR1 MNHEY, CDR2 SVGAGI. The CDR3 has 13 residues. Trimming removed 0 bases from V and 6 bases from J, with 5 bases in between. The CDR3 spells CASSYSAAGELFF. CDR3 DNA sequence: TGTGCCAGCAGTTACTCCGCGGCCGGGGAGCTGTTTTTT.

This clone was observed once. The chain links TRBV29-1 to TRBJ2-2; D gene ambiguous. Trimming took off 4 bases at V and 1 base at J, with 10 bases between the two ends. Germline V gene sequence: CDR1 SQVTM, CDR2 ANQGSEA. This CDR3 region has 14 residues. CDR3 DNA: TGCAGCGTTGTGGGTTACAAGAACACCGGGGAGCTGTTTTTT. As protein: CSVVGYKNTGELFF.

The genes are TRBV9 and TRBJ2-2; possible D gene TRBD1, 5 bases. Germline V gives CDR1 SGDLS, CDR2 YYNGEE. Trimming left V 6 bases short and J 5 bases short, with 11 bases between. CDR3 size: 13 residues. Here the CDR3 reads CASNPGNTGELFF. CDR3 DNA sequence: TGTGCCAGCAACCCAGGGAATACCGGGGAGCTGTTTTTT.

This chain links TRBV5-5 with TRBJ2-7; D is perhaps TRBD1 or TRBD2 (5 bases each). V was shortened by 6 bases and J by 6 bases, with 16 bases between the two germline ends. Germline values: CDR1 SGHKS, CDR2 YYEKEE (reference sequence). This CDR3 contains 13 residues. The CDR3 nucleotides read TGTGCCAGCATCCCCCTGGGGGTTGTCGAGCAGTACTTC. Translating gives CASIPLGVVEQYF.

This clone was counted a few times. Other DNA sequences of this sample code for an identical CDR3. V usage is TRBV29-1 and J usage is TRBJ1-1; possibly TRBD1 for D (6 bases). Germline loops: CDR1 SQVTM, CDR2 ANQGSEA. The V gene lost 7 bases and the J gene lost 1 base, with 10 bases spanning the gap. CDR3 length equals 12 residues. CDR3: CSATGQNTEAFF. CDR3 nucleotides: TGCAGCGCCACAGGGCAGAACACTGAAGCTTTCTTT.

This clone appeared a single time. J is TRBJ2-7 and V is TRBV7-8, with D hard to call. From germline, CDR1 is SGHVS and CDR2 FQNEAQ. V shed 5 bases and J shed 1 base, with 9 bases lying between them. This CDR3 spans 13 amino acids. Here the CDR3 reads CASSPQESYEQYF. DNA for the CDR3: TGTGCCAGCAGCCCCCAGGAATCCTACGAGCAGTACTTC.

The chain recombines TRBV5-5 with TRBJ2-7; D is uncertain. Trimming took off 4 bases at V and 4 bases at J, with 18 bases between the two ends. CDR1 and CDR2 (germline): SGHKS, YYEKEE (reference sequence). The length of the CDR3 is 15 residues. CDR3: CASSHHEGLKYEQYF. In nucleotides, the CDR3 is TGTGCCAGCAGCCATCATGAAGGGTTAAAGTACGAGCAGTACTTC.

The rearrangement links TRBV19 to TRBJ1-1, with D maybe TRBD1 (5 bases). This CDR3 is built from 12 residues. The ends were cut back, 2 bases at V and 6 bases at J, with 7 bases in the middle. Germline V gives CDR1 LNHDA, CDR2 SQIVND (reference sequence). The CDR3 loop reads CASSIQGSEAFF. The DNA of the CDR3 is TGTGCCAGTAGTATACAGGGTTCTGAAGCTTTCTTT.

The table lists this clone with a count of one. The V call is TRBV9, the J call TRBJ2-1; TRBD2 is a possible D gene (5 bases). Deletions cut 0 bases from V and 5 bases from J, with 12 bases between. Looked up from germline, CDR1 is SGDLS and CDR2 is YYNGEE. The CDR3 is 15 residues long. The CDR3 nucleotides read TGTGCCAGCAGCGTAGAAATCGGGAAGGACAATGAGCAGTTCTTC. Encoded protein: CASSVEIGKDNEQFF.

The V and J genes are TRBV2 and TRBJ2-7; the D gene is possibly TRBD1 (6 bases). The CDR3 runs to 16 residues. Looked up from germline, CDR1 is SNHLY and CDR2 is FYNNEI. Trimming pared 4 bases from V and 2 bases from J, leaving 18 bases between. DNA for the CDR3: TGTGCCAGCAGTGGCCCGGACAGCCGCTTTGCCTACGAGCAGTACTTC. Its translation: CASSGPDSRFAYEQYF.

The CDR3 protein is CASSEYRVGEKLFF. CDR3 DNA: TGTGCCAGCAGTGAATACAGGGTCGGCGAAAAACTGTTTTTT. The V gene is TRBV6-1, the J gene TRBJ1-4; perhaps TRBD1 as D (6 bases). The germline V gene encodes CDR1 MNHNS and CDR2 SASEGT. CDR3 length: 14 amino acids. Trimming took off 2 bases at V and 8 bases at J, with 12 bases between the two ends.

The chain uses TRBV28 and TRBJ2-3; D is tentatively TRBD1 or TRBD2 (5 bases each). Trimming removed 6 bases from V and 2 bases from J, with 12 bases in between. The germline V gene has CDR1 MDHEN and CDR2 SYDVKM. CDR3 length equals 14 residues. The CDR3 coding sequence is TGTGCCAGCAGCCGAGGGACCTACACAGATACGCAGTATTTT. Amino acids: CASSRGTYTDTQYF.

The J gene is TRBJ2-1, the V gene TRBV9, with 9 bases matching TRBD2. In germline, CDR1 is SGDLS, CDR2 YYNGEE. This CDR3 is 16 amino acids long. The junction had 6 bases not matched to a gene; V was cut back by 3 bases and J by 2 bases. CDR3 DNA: TGTGCCAGCAGCGCGGGACTAGCCCCTACCTACAATGAGCAGTTCTTC. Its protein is CASSAGLAPTYNEQFF.

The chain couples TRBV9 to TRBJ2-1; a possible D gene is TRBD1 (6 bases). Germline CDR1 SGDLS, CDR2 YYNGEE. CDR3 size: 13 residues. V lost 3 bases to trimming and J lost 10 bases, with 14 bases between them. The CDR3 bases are TGTGCCAGCAGCGCGGGACAACTCGGGGAGCAGTTCTTC. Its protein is CASSAGQLGEQFF.

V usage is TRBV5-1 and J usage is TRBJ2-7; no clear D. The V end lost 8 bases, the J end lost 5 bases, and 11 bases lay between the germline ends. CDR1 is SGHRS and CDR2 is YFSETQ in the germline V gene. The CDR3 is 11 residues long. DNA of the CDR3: TGCGCCAGTATCTATTCTAACGAGCAGTACTTC. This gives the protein CASIYSNEQYF.

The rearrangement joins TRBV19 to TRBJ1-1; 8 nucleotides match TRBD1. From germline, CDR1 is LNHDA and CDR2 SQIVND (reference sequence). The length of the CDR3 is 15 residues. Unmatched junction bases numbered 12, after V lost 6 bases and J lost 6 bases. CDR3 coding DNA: TGTGCCAGTAGGATACGACAGGGGTCCCCCCCTGAAGCTTTCTTT. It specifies CASRIRQGSPPEAFF.

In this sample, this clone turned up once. The CDR3, as DNA: TGTGCCAGCAGTCCACTAGCGCAAGGAGGCGGGGAGCTGTTTTTT. Translation gives CASSPLAQGGGELFF. This rearrangement joins TRBV27 to TRBJ2-2; 7 positions agree with TRBD2. Germline CDR1 is MNHEY and CDR2 is SMNVEV (reference sequence). Trimming at V came to 5 bases and at J to 7 bases, leaving 10 bases not matched to a gene. CDR3 length: 15 amino acids.

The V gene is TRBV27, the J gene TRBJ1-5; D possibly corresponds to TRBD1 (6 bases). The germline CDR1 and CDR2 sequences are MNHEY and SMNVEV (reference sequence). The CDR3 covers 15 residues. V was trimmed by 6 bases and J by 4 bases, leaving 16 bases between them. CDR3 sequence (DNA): TGTGCCAGCAGCCAGGGGACGAGGGGGAATCAGCCCCAGCATTTT. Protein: CASSQGTRGNQPQHF.

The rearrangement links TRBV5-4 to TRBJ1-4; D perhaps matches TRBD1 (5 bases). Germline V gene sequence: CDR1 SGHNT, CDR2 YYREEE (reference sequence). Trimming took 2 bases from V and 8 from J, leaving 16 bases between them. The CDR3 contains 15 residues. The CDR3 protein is CASSFHGGGEEKLFF. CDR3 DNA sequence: TGTGCCAGCAGCTTTCATGGTGGGGGGGAGGAAAAACTGTTTTTT.

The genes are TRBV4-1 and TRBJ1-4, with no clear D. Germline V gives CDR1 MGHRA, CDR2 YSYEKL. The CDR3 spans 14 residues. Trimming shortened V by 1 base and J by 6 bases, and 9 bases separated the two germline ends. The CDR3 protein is CASSQGSNYEKLFF. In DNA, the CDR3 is TGCGCCAGCAGCCAAGGCTCGAATTATGAAAAACTGTTTTTT.

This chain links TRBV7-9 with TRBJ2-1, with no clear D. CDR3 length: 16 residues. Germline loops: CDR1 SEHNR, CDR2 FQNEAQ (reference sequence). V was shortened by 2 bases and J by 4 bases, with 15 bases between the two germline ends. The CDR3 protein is CASSLHESGHYNEQFF. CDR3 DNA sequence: TGTGCCAGCAGCTTACATGAAAGTGGCCATTACAATGAGCAGTTCTTC.

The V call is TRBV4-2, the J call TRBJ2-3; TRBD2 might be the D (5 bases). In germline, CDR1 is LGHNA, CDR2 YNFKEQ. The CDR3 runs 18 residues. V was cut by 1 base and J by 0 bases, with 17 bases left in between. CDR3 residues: CASSQVFQEAASTDTQYF. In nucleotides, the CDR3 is TGTGCCAGCAGCCAAGTGTTCCAAGAAGCGGCTAGCACAGATACGCAGTATTTT.

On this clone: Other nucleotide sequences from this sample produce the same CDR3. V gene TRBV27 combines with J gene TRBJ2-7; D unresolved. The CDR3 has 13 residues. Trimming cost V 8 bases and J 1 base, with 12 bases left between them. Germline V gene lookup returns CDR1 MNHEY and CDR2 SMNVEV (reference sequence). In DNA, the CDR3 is TGTGCCAGCTCGCTAGGGTTTTCCTACGAGCAGTACTTC. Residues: CASSLGFSYEQYF.